The T cell receptor (beta chain) described here comes from a study of cytomegalovirus exposure and HLA in healthy donors. Study context: Researchers found that approximately 77% of a few hundred genotyped donors fell within the Caucasian-associated ancestry cluster.

The CDR3 totals 16 residues. The J segment lost 4 bases and the V segment lost 0 bases, leaving 6 bases of the junction unmatched. Germline assignment: CDR1 LNHDA and CDR2 SQIVND (reference sequence). Study conclusions and caveats: Later analysis identified several of the most significant clusters that appeared linked to common viral pathogens.

Vbeta (60) and Jbeta (13) primers were used in the PCR. Clones were sequenced by immunoSEQ multiplex PCR, and TCRdb holds only the in-frame ones, with some missing. The table lists 85,000 to 100,000 clones, roughly 80% of them singletons. The sample holds a few counts of this clone. Its antigen is as yet unknown. Sequencing used PBMCs. The receptor was derived from a man aged 40-50 years in good health and CMV-seronegative. The rearrangement joins TRBV19 to TRBJ1-1; 9 bases line up with TRBD1. CDR3 amino acids: CASSIDPDRGRTEAFF. The CDR3 coding sequence is TGTGCCAGTAGTATAGATCCGGACAGGGGACGCACTGAAGCTTTCTTT.